This T cell receptor beta chain was obtained from a study of blood T cell repertoires in COVID-19. Overall study: Whether acute or convalescent, the COVID-19 samples came from the United States, Italy and Spain. PBMCs, B-cell-depleted T cells, or T cells provided the cDNA or gDNA that made up the material.

The germline V gene encodes CDR1 MNHEY and CDR2 SMNVEV (reference sequence). V shed 0 bases and J 4 bases; nucleotides not matched to a gene: 4. The CDR3 consists of 15 residues. The protocol was immunoSEQ multiplex PCR, while the TCRdb copy is restricted to in-frame clones and leaves out a portion. In the table there are roughly 230,000 clones, about 83% of which are singletons. The sequencing input was peripheral blood. This receptor was obtained from a woman aged 45-65 years with acute or convalescent COVID-19. The V and J genes are TRBV27 and TRBJ1-2; 8 bases agree with TRBD1. The CDR3 DNA reads TGTGCCAGCAGTTTATCTCGACAGGGGTTCTATGGCTACACCTTC. It specifies CASSLSRQGFYGYTF.